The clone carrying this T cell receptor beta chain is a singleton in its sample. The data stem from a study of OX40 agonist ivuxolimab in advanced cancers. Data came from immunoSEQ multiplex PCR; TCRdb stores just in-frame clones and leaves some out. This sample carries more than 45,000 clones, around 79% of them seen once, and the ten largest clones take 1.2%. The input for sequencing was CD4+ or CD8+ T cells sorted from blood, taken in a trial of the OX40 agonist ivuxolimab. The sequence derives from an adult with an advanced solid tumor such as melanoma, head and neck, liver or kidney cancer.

As DNA, the CDR3 is TGTGCCAGTAGTAAAACGGGACTAGCGGGAGGCCTAAGCTCCTACAATGAGCAGTTCTTC. Protein product: CASSKTGLAGGLSSYNEQFF. This sequence joins TRBV19 and TRBJ2-1, with TRBD2 matching over 15 bases. The CDR3 loop spans 20 amino acids. Losses at the gene ends were 4 bases for V and 0 bases for J; bases not matched to a gene: 10. The germline V gene encodes CDR1 LNHDA and CDR2 SQIVND (reference sequence).